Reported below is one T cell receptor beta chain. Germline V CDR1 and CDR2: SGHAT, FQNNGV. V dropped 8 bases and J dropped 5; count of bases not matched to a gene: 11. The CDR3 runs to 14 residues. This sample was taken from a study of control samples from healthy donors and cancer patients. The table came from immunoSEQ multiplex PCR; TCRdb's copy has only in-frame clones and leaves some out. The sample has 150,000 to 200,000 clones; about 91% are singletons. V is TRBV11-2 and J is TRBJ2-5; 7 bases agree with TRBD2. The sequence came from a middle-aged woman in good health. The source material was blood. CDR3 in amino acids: CASGTGTTLETQYF. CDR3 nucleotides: TGTGCCAGCGGGACCGGGACTACCTTGGAGACCCAGTACTTC.